Described below is a single T cell receptor (beta chain) sequence and its context. Its antigen is unknown. Markers CD45RO/CCR7/CD25/CD127/CD95/CD27 served to sort CD4+ naive, central memory, regulatory and stem cell-like memory cells. The CDR3 is 15 amino acids. Germline assignment: CDR1 ENHRY and CDR2 SYGVKD. Unmatched junction bases numbered 8, after V lost 6 bases and J lost 5 bases. Since all of the isolated RNA was reverse transcribed, expressed TCRB transcripts were what got sequenced. TCRdb's table, derived via immunoSEQ multiplex PCR, lists solely in-frame clones and lacks some. The sample yields about 190,000 clones, 7.5% to 8.5% seen once. This sample is drawn from a study of beta chain features in type 1 diabetes. Overall study context: The patient and healthy donor groups were comparable for age, gender and cell yields. Study-wide results and caveats: Researchers report that Type 1 diabetes patients had moderately but significantly shorter TCRB CDR3s across all four CD4+ subsets.

The gene calls are TRBV10-3 and TRBJ2-2, with 8 bases aligning to TRBD2. This clonotype originated in a man younger than 30 with type 1 diabetes. Sequenced sample: central memory CD4+ T cells from blood. Here the CDR3 DNA reads TGTGCCATCAGCTCGGGACTAGGAGGGACCGGGGAGCTGTTTTTT. This sequence encodes CAISSGLGGTGELFF.